This T cell receptor beta chain was observed in a study of blood T cells in healthy people across ages. Alongside a J-beta primer mix, a sample-barcoded 5' primer served in a second PCR lasting about 6 to 11 cycles. Each cDNA molecule received a tag from a template-switch adaptor that had 12 random nucleotides. TCRdb used MiXCR to reprocess the 5' RACE reads, holding one entry per CDR3 protein. The profile shows 720,000 or so distinct CDR3 sequences, over 40% of them singletons. Germline assignment: CDR1 SGHDN and CDR2 FVKESK. CDR3 size: 15 residues. J gave up 6 bases and V 2 bases, and 6 bases lay outside the gene matches. Whole-study findings and limits: Age showed a roughly linear inverse relationship with TCR beta diversity per million T cells. Long-lived donors carried more naive CD4+ cells and greater diversity than aged donors.

This clonotype came up a few times. Its antigen is unknown. At least 5.5 micrograms of total RNA were extracted per sample. The V call is TRBV14, the J call TRBJ1-4, with 7 bases identical to TRBD1. This TCR was sampled from a man older than 75 in good health. Sample: blood. DNA for the CDR3: TGTGCCAGCAGCCAAATAACAGGGGAATATGAAAAACTGTTTTTT. Translated, it gives CASSQITGEYEKLFF.